Presented here are 26 T cell receptor beta chains from one specimen sequenced in a study of T cell responses to AZD1222 COVID-19 vaccine. The data were produced by immunoSEQ multiplex PCR, yet TCRdb's version contains in-frame clones alone and is incomplete. The sample contains about 110,000 clones, around 96% of which appear only once. This specimen was peripheral blood, taken on day 0 of AZD1222 vaccination. These receptors originate from an adult in good health.

The V call is TRBV28, the J call TRBJ2-7, with TRBD1 identical over 7 bases. Germline CDR1 is MDHEN and CDR2 is SYDVKM. This CDR3 is built from 13 residues. Trimming removed 2 bases from V and 6 bases from J; junction bases left unmatched: 4. The chain's CDR3 is CASSLLNRGEQYF. The CDR3 DNA sequence: TGTGCCAGCAGTTTACTAAACAGGGGCGAGCAGTACTTC.

In this sample, this clone turned up once. The CDR3: CAISEAATNEKLFF. For the CDR3, the DNA is TGTGCCATCAGTGAGGCGGCAACTAATGAAAAACTGTTTTTT. The chain has TRBV10-3 and TRBJ1-4; D gene ambiguous. Germline values: CDR1 ENHRY, CDR2 SYGVKD. V gave up 2 bases and J gave up 0 bases, with 4 bases separating them. This CDR3 comprises 14 residues.

This clone appeared a single time. The rearrangement links TRBV28 to TRBJ1-4, with D possibly matching TRBD1 (6 bases). Germline lookup yields CDR1 MDHEN and CDR2 SYDVKM. CDR3 length: 15 residues. The V end was cut by 1 base, the J end by 4 bases, with 10 bases between. The CDR3, as DNA: TGTGCCAGCAGTTTATTCCGCAGGGGTAATGAAAAACTGTTTTTT. Its translation: CASSLFRRGNEKLFF.

The CDR3: CASSYSGGNYGYTF. The CDR3 DNA reads as TGTGCCAGCAGTTACTCAGGGGGGAACTATGGCTACACCTTC. The J gene is TRBJ1-2, the V gene TRBV6-5; tentatively, D is TRBD1 (6 bases). This CDR3 contains 14 residues. Trimming shortened V by 0 bases and J by 2 bases, and 7 bases separated the two germline ends. CDR1 and CDR2 (germline): MNHEY, SVGAGI.

The CDR3 spells CASSAGPYEQYF. The CDR3 region has the DNA TGTGCCAGTAGTGCCGGCCCCTACGAGCAGTACTTC. This chain connects TRBV19 to TRBJ2-7; no definite D call. Trimming left V 5 bases short and J 2 bases short, with 7 bases between. The germline V gene encodes CDR1 LNHDA and CDR2 SQIVND (reference sequence). The CDR3 totals 12 residues.

V is TRBV6-2 or TRBV6-3 and J is TRBJ1-2; D call uncertain. Germline V CDR1 and CDR2: MNHEY, SVGEGT. CDR3 length: 14 residues. The V and J ends lost 0 bases and 1 base respectively, with 6 bases between them. The CDR3 region has the DNA TGTGCCAGCAGTTACTCAAAGGTTAACTATGGCTACACCTTC. Translation gives CASSYSKVNYGYTF.

The chain is built from TRBV28 and TRBJ2-7; D is perhaps TRBD2 (5 bases). The V end lost 3 bases, the J end lost 2 bases, and 8 bases lay between the germline ends. Germline CDR1 reads MDHEN; CDR2 reads SYDVKM. The CDR3 totals 13 residues. CDR3 in amino acids: CASSFRGTYEQYF. In nucleotides, the CDR3 is TGTGCCAGCAGTTTTCGGGGAACCTACGAGCAGTACTTC.

The chain has TRBV27 and TRBJ2-1; 9 bases match TRBD2. Trimming took 3 bases from V and 8 from J; bases not matched to a gene: 5. The CDR3 is made up of 14 amino acids. Germline values: CDR1 MNHEY, CDR2 SMNVEV (reference sequence). CDR3 protein: CASSFQREVDEQFF. The CDR3 DNA follows: TGTGCCAGCAGTTTCCAGCGGGAGGTCGATGAGCAGTTCTTC.

This clone was found once. V usage is TRBV7-3 and J usage is TRBJ2-3, with D possibly matching TRBD2 (5 bases). In germline, CDR1 is SGHTA, CDR2 FQGTGA. The CDR3 has 15 residues. The germline V and J ends were trimmed by 5 bases and 1 base, with 13 bases remaining between them. CDR3 coding DNA: TGTGCCAGCAGCCCCCGGGCCGGGGGCACAGATACGCAGTATTTT. It translates to CASSPRAGGTDTQYF.

In this sample, this clone turned up once. This chain's CDR3 is CAAFDGPNQPQHF. The CDR3 nucleotides read TGTGCCGCTTTTGACGGACCGAATCAGCCCCAGCATTTT. The V call is TRBV5-4, the J call TRBJ1-5; D ambiguous. The CDR3 has 13 amino acids. Looked up from germline, CDR1 is SGHNT and CDR2 is YYREEE (reference sequence). Deletions cut 10 bases from V and 4 bases from J, with 15 bases between. Together with reference TRBV5-4 and TRBJ1-5, the CDR3 gives the full variable domain: ETGVTQSPTHLIKTRGQQVTLRCSSQSGHNTVSWYQQALGQGPQFIFQYYREEENGRGNFPPRFSGLQFPNYSSELNVNALELDDSALYLCAAFDGPNQPQHFGDGTRLSIL.

The rearrangement joins TRBV6-5 to TRBJ1-2, with TRBD1 identical over 8 bases. This CDR3 has 15 amino acids. The V gene end was trimmed by 5 bases and the J gene end by 2 bases; junction bases not matched to a gene: 7. The V gene's germline CDR1 is MNHEY and CDR2 SVGAGI. The CDR3 sequence is CASSTDREGNYGYTF. The CDR3 DNA reads TGTGCCAGCAGTACGGACAGGGAGGGGAACTATGGCTACACCTTC.

This rearrangement joins TRBV4-1 to TRBJ1-6, with D unclear. V was trimmed by 1 base and J by 4 bases, leaving 14 bases between them. CDR3 length equals 17 residues. Looked up from germline, CDR1 is MGHRA and CDR2 is YSYEKL. The CDR3 sequence: CASSQVETRTYNSPLHF. CDR3 DNA: TGCGCCAGCAGCCAAGTTGAGACACGCACTTATAATTCACCCCTCCACTTT.

The chain recombines TRBV5-1 with TRBJ1-2; D call uncertain. Germline CDR1 reads SGHRS; CDR2 reads YFSETQ. Trimming removed 1 base at V and 8 bases at J, with 3 bases between. The CDR3 spans 10 residues. Written as DNA, the CDR3 is TGCGCCAGCAGCTTGTGGGGCTACACCTTC. Amino acid sequence: CASSLWGYTF.

The CDR3 loop reads CASSGDRGQLISYEQYF. Written as DNA, the CDR3 is TGTGCCAGCAGTGGGGATAGAGGACAGCTGATATCCTACGAGCAGTACTTC. This chain connects TRBV6-1 to TRBJ2-7, with D perhaps TRBD1 (6 bases). Germline CDR1 and CDR2: MNHNS and SASEGT. The CDR3 extends over 17 amino acids. Between the trimmed V and J ends, which lost 4 bases and 1 base, there was a span of 20 bases.

The chain has TRBV4-3 and TRBJ1-5; D unresolved. Trimming left V 4 bases short and J 3 bases short, with 10 bases between. Germline V gives CDR1 LGHNA, CDR2 YSLEER. The CDR3 extends over 14 amino acids. The DNA of the CDR3 is TGCGCCAGCAGCCCCGGTCCAGTCAATCAGCCCCAGCATTTT. Protein: CASSPGPVNQPQHF.

CDR3 residues: CASSHGTDYRDTQYF. The DNA of the CDR3 is TGCGCCAGCAGCCACGGGACAGACTACAGAGATACGCAGTATTTT. The V and J genes are TRBV5-1 and TRBJ2-3; 7 nucleotides agree with TRBD1. V lost 4 bases to trimming and J lost 5 bases; unmatched junction nucleotides: 10. The germline gives CDR1 SGHRS, CDR2 YFSETQ. This CDR3 is built from 15 residues.

The chain combines TRBV11-3 with TRBJ1-1; D is unresolved. The V and J ends lost 3 bases and 5 bases respectively, with 22 bases between them. CDR3 size: 17 residues. Germline loops: CDR1 SGHNT, CDR2 YENEEA. CDR3 bases: TGTGCCAGCAGCTTTAGGAGTTCCGGAATCAGAGGAACTGAAGCTTTCTTT. This codes for CASSFRSSGIRGTEAFF.

The CDR3 coding sequence is TGTGCCAGCAGTTTGGGGACTTTTGTCAATGAGCAGTTCTTC. Its translation: CASSLGTFVNEQFF. The chain has TRBV28 and TRBJ2-1, with D maybe TRBD2 (6 bases). The germline V gene has CDR1 MDHEN and CDR2 SYDVKM. The CDR3 contains 14 residues. V was shortened by 3 bases and J by 6 bases, with 12 bases between the two germline ends. The entire variable domain, with the rest obtained from reference TRBV28 and TRBJ2-1, is as follows: DVKVTQSSRYLVKRTGEKVFLECVQDMDHENMFWYRQDPGLGLRLIYFSYDVKMKEKGDIPEGYSVSREKKERFSLILESASTNQTSMYLCASSLGTFVNEQFFGPGTRLTVL.

The chain has TRBV19 and TRBJ2-7; D perhaps matches TRBD2 (6 bases). Trimming shortened V by 3 bases and J by 5 bases, and 14 bases separated the two germline ends. This CDR3 has 14 residues. Germline CDR1 and CDR2: LNHDA and SQIVND (reference sequence). The CDR3 sequence is CASSMNRETDEQYF. The DNA of the CDR3 is TGTGCCAGTAGTATGAATCGGGAGACAGACGAGCAGTACTTC.

Only one count was recorded for this clone. DNA for the CDR3: TGTGCCAGCAGTGAACTGGGAACTGAAGCTTTCTTT. Protein: CASSELGTEAFF. The rearrangement links TRBV25-1 to TRBJ1-1; the D is unclear. CDR1 and CDR2 (germline): MGHDK, SYGVNS. V was trimmed by 2 bases and J by 5 bases, leaving 6 bases between them. The CDR3 consists of 12 residues.

The chain joins TRBV19 to TRBJ2-3; 8 positions match TRBD2. CDR3 length: 16 amino acids. V shed 9 bases and J 0 bases; nucleotides not matched to a gene: 11. Germline-derived CDR1 and CDR2 are LNHDA and SQIVND (reference sequence). The CDR3 loop reads CASTPRGGPSTDTQYF. The CDR3 nucleotides are TGTGCCAGCACCCCTCGGGGGGGGCCTAGCACAGATACGCAGTATTTT.

The rearrangement links TRBV7-3 to TRBJ1-6; 7 bases agree with TRBD1. This CDR3 is 14 amino acids long. The V segment lost 5 bases and the J segment 9 bases; nucleotides outside the gene matches: 7. Germline values: CDR1 SGHTA, CDR2 FQGTGA. CDR3 in amino acids: CASSASGGGSPLHF. The CDR3 region has the DNA TGTGCCAGCAGCGCGTCAGGGGGTGGTTCACCCCTCCACTTT.

This chain connects TRBV7-9 to TRBJ1-1, with D perhaps matching TRBD1 (5 bases). This CDR3 is built from 12 residues. Trimming pared 6 bases from V and 1 base from J, leaving 6 bases between. The V gene's germline CDR1 is SEHNR and CDR2 FQNEAQ (reference sequence). The CDR3 protein is CASRTENTEAFF. In nucleotides, the CDR3 is TGTGCCAGCAGGACAGAGAACACTGAAGCTTTCTTT.

The gene calls are TRBV27 and TRBJ2-7; the match to TRBD2 covers 7 bases. Germline loops: CDR1 MNHEY, CDR2 SMNVEV (reference sequence). With V trimmed by 2 bases and J by 4 bases, 5 bases remained unmatched. This CDR3 spans 14 amino acids. The CDR3 reads CASSLAGVSYEQYF. The CDR3 DNA reads as TGTGCCAGCAGTTTAGCGGGAGTTTCGTACGAGCAGTACTTC.

This sequence joins TRBV18 and TRBJ1-1; D may be TRBD1 (6 bases). Trimming left V 1 base short and J 0 bases short, with 18 bases between. The CDR3 extends over 18 amino acids. Germline CDR1 KGHSH, CDR2 LQKENI. DNA of the CDR3: TGTGCCAGCTCACCACGAGTATGGGGGCGCTTCATGAACACTGAAGCTTTCTTT. This translates into CASSPRVWGRFMNTEAFF.

The rearrangement joins TRBV5-1 to TRBJ1-2; D possibly corresponds to TRBD1 (6 bases). With 5 bases removed from V and 2 bases from J, the gap between germline ends came to 13 bases. This CDR3 has 14 residues. Germline assignment: CDR1 SGHRS and CDR2 YFSETQ. CDR3 residues: CASRRTVPNYGYTF. DNA for the CDR3: TGCGCCAGCAGGCGGACAGTGCCGAACTATGGCTACACCTTC.